Detailed here is one TCR beta chain. The data are from a study of blood T cell repertoires in COVID-19. Study-wide background: COVID-19 samples from acute and convalescent phases originated in the United States, Italy and Spain.

Germline values: CDR1 MNHEY, CDR2 SVGAGI. J lost 2 bases, V lost 10 bases, and 8 bases had no gene match. The CDR3 is 13 residues long. Original processing methods: For nucleated cells, counts were estimated from reference gene primer amplification. TCRdb's copy holds only in-frame clones and misses some; the assay was immunoSEQ multiplex PCR. The DNA gave D and trimming, while V, J and clone size come from that table. The sample records around 69,000 clones, nearly 90% being singletons. The sequence was collected from a woman aged 50 to 60 with active COVID-19. The chain recombines TRBV6-5 with TRBJ2-7, with 7 positions matching TRBD1. The specimen sequenced was peripheral blood. Written as DNA, the CDR3 is TGTGCCATTCGACAGGGTTCAGCCTACGAGCAGTACTTC. Protein product: CAIRQGSAYEQYF.